The 27 T cell receptor beta chains below were found in one sample sequenced in a study of T-cell reconstitution after alpha-beta-depleted transplantation in children. TCRbeta library construction was performed incorporating unique molecular identifiers. Using its own MiXCR run on the PCR reads, TCRdb lists one record per CDR3 protein. Of around 580,000 distinct CDR3 sequences listed, under 30% are singletons. Specimen: PBMCs, mostly from graft donor cells, collected 360 days after TCRalphabeta/CD19-depleted stem cell transplant. These receptors originate from a boy in the first two years of life who had a stem cell transplant for acute myeloid leukemia, so the T cells may come from the graft donor.

This clonotype has only a few counts. The genes are TRBV7-2 and TRBJ1-6, with D unresolved. CDR1 SGHTA and CDR2 FQGNSA come from the germline V gene. This CDR3 is 14 amino acids long. Trimming stripped 4 bases from V and 14 bases from J, with 18 bases between. The CDR3 region is CASSSREDRFTLHF. The CDR3 region has the DNA TGTGCCAGCAGCTCACGAGAAGACCGATTCACCCTCCACTTT.

The genes are TRBV20-1 and TRBJ1-2; D ambiguous. This CDR3 is 13 amino acids long. V was shortened by 6 bases and J by 1 base, with 12 bases between the two germline ends. Germline values: CDR1 DFQATT, CDR2 SNEGSKA (reference sequence). CDR3 coding DNA: TGCAGTGCCCCAACAAAATTTAACTATGGCTACACCTTC. This gives the protein CSAPTKFNYGYTF.

This clonotype was counted ten times or more. J is TRBJ2-1 and V is TRBV3-1; 11 positions match TRBD2. V shed 0 bases, J shed 8 bases, and the junction held 6 bases outside the gene matches. The germline V gene encodes CDR1 LGHDT and CDR2 YNNKEL (reference sequence). The CDR3 is made up of 16 amino acids. The chain's CDR3 is CASSQDLAGGGDEQFF. DNA for the CDR3: TGTGCCAGCAGCCAAGACCTAGCGGGGGGTGGGGATGAGCAGTTCTTC.

The rearrangement joins TRBV18 to TRBJ2-3, with TRBD2 matching over 9 bases. Germline V gives CDR1 KGHSH, CDR2 LQKENI. V lost 2 bases to trimming and J lost 2 bases; unmatched junction nucleotides: 14. The CDR3 loop spans 19 amino acids. CDR3 bases: TGTGCCAGCTCACCAATGGCGGGGGGGCCCACGTGGTCCACAGATACGCAGTATTTT. It yields the protein CASSPMAGGPTWSTDTQYF.

The CDR3 bases are TGTGCCAGCAGCAAAATAAGACAGGGGGCAGAGACCCAGTACTTC. Protein product: CASSKIRQGAETQYF. The V and J genes are TRBV21-1 and TRBJ2-5; whether TRBD1, the table's D call, matches the DNA was not checked. TRBV21-1 is a pseudogene segment. The CDR3 runs 15 residues.

The gene calls are TRBV12-3 or TRBV12-4 and TRBJ2-2; D is unclear. Trimming took off 4 bases at V and 3 bases at J, with 9 bases between the two ends. The CDR3 consists of 14 residues. The CDR3 coding sequence is TGTGCCAGCAGTTCCGACACGTACACCGGGGAGCTGTTTTTT. This gives the protein CASSSDTYTGELFF.

This clonotype was seen many times. The DNA of the CDR3 is TGTGCCAGCAGCTTTACCCCGGGGGGGCGCACAGATACGCAGTATTTT. Translated: CASSFTPGGRTDTQYF. The chain is built from TRBV9 and TRBJ2-3; TRBD2 matches at 8 bases. Germline lookup yields CDR1 SGDLS and CDR2 YYNGEE. The CDR3 spans 16 residues. Trimming removed 4 bases from V and 1 base from J; junction bases left unmatched: 8.

The chain combines TRBV15 with TRBJ2-7; tentative D call: TRBD1 (6 bases). The CDR3 covers 16 residues. Looked up from germline, CDR1 is LNHNV and CDR2 is YYDKDF (reference sequence). With 0 bases removed from V and 2 bases from J, the gap between germline ends came to 14 bases. The DNA for the CDR3 is TGTGCCACCAGCAGAGACTGGGGGCCAGACCCCTACGAGCAGTACTTC. Its translation is CATSRDWGPDPYEQYF.

The chain carries TRBV6-5 and TRBJ2-2; D call uncertain. The CDR3 is 12 residues long. Deletions cut 6 bases from V and 13 bases from J, with 15 bases between. Germline values: CDR1 MNHEY, CDR2 SVGAGI. The CDR3 nucleotides are TGTGCCAGCAGCTCCAATGGATGGGGGCTGTTTTTT. This encodes CASSSNGWGLFF.

The chain uses TRBV12-3 or TRBV12-4 and TRBJ2-7; the match to TRBD2 covers 11 bases. Trimming at V came to 7 bases and at J to 5 bases, leaving 13 bases not matched to a gene. The CDR3 has 16 amino acids. CDR3 sequence reads: CASTEVAGGFTHEQYF. CDR3 DNA: TGTGCCAGCACCGAAGTAGCGGGGGGGTTCACCCACGAGCAGTACTTC.

This clonotype turned up a few times. V is TRBV20-1 and J is TRBJ1-2; the D gene is possibly TRBD1 (6 bases). The germline V and J ends were trimmed by 3 bases and 2 bases, with 13 bases remaining between them. Per the germline V gene, CDR1 is DFQATT and CDR2 is SNEGSKA (reference sequence). The CDR3 runs 14 residues. The CDR3 region is CSASDPGTNYGYTF. The CDR3 DNA sequence: TGCAGTGCTAGCGACCCCGGGACAAACTATGGCTACACCTTC.

In this sample, this clonotype turned up many times. This chain connects TRBV12-3 or TRBV12-4 to TRBJ2-2, with a weak D call TRBD1 (6 bases). Trimming removed 3 bases at V and 5 bases at J, with 19 bases between. This CDR3 has 17 residues. The CDR3 DNA is TGTGCCAGCAGTTTGGGGTTGGCCAGGGGAGTAACCGGGGAGCTGTTTTTT. This gives the protein CASSLGLARGVTGELFF.

The gene calls are TRBV10-2 and TRBJ2-7; TRBD2 matches 10 bases. J lost 4 bases, V lost 6 bases, and 9 bases had no gene match. Germline-derived CDR1 and CDR2 are WSHSY and SAAADI. This CDR3 region has 15 residues. CDR3 protein: CASRYSSSGGYEQYV. The CDR3 DNA follows: TGCGCCAGCAGGTATTCGTCTAGCGGGGGATACGAGCAGTACGTC.

The chain has TRBV29-1 and TRBJ1-1, with unresolved D. This CDR3 has 12 residues. Per the germline V gene, CDR1 is SQVTM and CDR2 is ANQGSEA. Trimming cost V 5 bases and J 2 bases, with 9 bases left between them. The CDR3 loop reads CSVFGVNTEAFF. As DNA, the CDR3 is TGCAGCGTTTTTGGGGTAAACACTGAAGCTTTCTTT.

At least ten counts were recorded for this clonotype. The gene calls are TRBV7-8 and TRBJ1-5; TRBD1 matches 7 bases. V trimming: 5 bases; J trimming: 0 bases; junction bases outside the gene matches: 7. This CDR3 comprises 16 residues. Germline-derived CDR1 and CDR2 are SGHVS and FQNEAQ. CDR3 DNA sequence: TGTGCCAGCAGCACCCCAGGGGGGTATAGCAATCAGCCCCAGCATTTT. Translation: CASSTPGGYSNQPQHF.

J is TRBJ2-7 and V is TRBV5-8; TRBD2 agrees at 9 bases. CDR1 is SGHTS, CDR2 YDEGEE, per germline. The trim removed 4 bases at V and 3 bases at J, leaving 5 bases unmatched. There are 14 residues in the CDR3. The CDR3 bases are TGTGCCAGCAGCCGGGGACTAGCTGTCTACGAGCAGTACGTC. Translated, it gives CASSRGLAVYEQYV.

This clonotype was observed a handful of times. The chain is built from TRBV29-1 and TRBJ1-2, with a tentative D call TRBD1 (6 bases). This CDR3 is 13 amino acids long. The ends were cut back, 0 bases at V and 7 bases at J, with 12 bases in the middle. Looked up from germline, CDR1 is SQVTM and CDR2 is ANQGSEA. In DNA, the CDR3 is TGCAGCGTTGAAGACAGGGGCGCGGCTGGCTACACCTTC. Its protein product is CSVEDRGAAGYTF.

This sequence joins TRBV29-1 and TRBJ1-1; D might be TRBD1 (6 bases). Per the germline V gene, CDR1 is SQVTM and CDR2 is ANQGSEA. V lost 8 bases and J lost 1, with 14 bases in between. The CDR3 has 13 amino acids. The CDR3 DNA is TGCAGCATCGGACAGCCGGCGAACACTGAAGCTTTCTTT. Its translation: CSIGQPANTEAFF.

This clonotype was found a few times. The chain uses TRBV9 and TRBJ1-6, with TRBD1 as a possible D gene (6 bases). This CDR3 is 15 amino acids long. The germline V gene encodes CDR1 SGDLS and CDR2 YYNGEE. Between the trimmed V and J ends, which lost 4 bases and 7 bases, there was a span of 15 bases. The chain's CDR3 is CASSPRAGENSPLHF. The CDR3 nucleotides are TGTGCCAGCAGCCCCAGGGCAGGGGAGAATTCACCCCTCCACTTT.

This clonotype was seen a handful of times. The rearrangement uses TRBV12-3 or TRBV12-4 and TRBJ1-5, with 9 bases aligning to TRBD1. V trimming: 5 bases; J trimming: 3 bases; junction bases outside the gene matches: 2. This CDR3 is 14 amino acids long. The CDR3: CASSTGGYNQPQHF. Written as DNA, the CDR3 is TGTGCCAGCAGTACAGGGGGCTACAATCAGCCCCAGCATTTT.

The chain employs TRBV10-3 and TRBJ2-2; 10 positions match TRBD2. Trimming took 4 bases from V and 8 from J; bases not matched to a gene: 10. This CDR3 region has 16 residues. Germline loops: CDR1 ENHRY, CDR2 SYGVKD. CDR3 loop: CAISGRRTSGAGELFF. CDR3 in DNA: TGTGCCATCAGTGGCAGGCGAACTAGCGGGGCGGGGGAGCTGTTTTTT.

This clonotype appeared many times. The chain couples TRBV20-1 to TRBJ2-3; D not certain. This CDR3 has 15 residues. Trimming stripped 3 bases from V and 2 bases from J, with 15 bases between. Germline V lookup: CDR1 DFQATT, CDR2 SNEGSKA (reference sequence). The CDR3 DNA sequence: TGCAGTGCTAGTAACCTTCCCGACTTCACAGATACGCAGTATTTT. It is translated as CSASNLPDFTDTQYF.

The table lists this clonotype with a few counts. The chain recombines TRBV29-1 with TRBJ1-2; TRBD1 aligns across 7 bases. J gave up 3 bases and V 6 bases, and 4 bases lay outside the gene matches. The CDR3 runs to 12 residues. Germline V gives CDR1 SQVTM, CDR2 ANQGSEA. The CDR3 is CSVNDRDYGYTF. The CDR3 nucleotides are TGCAGCGTGAACGACAGGGACTATGGCTACACCTTC.

In this sample, this clonotype turned up a few times. The genes are TRBV2 and TRBJ2-7, with 7 bases lining up with TRBD1. The CDR3 runs 15 residues. CDR1 and CDR2 from the germline V gene are SNHLY and FYNNEI. The junction had 9 bases not matched to a gene; V was cut back by 3 bases and J by 4 bases. CDR3: CASSEETGIGYEQYV. For the CDR3, the DNA is TGTGCCAGCAGTGAGGAGACAGGGATCGGATACGAGCAGTACGTC.

This clonotype was detected a few times. The chain couples TRBV20-1 to TRBJ1-4; 8 bases are a match to TRBD1. V dropped 2 bases and J dropped 10; count of bases not matched to a gene: 6. Germline assignment: CDR1 DFQATT and CDR2 SNEGSKA (reference sequence). The CDR3 sequence is 13 residues long. CDR3 nucleotides: TGCAGTGCTAGACCCGGACAGGGAGGAAAACTGTTTTTT. It is translated as CSARPGQGGKLFF.

The rearrangement links TRBV29-1 to TRBJ2-3, with D possibly matching TRBD1 (7 bases). The V end lost 5 bases, the J end lost 2 bases, and 17 bases lay between the germline ends. The CDR3 length is 15 residues. Germline V gene data show CDR1 as SQVTM and CDR2 as ANQGSEA. The CDR3 DNA is TGCAGCGTTACGGGGGACAGAGCCCTCACAGATACGCAGTATTTT. This gives the protein CSVTGDRALTDTQYF.

The chain joins TRBV27 to TRBJ2-4; D not resolved. CDR1 and CDR2 (germline): MNHEY, SMNVEV (reference sequence). The CDR3 contains 14 residues. The V gene lost 5 bases and the J gene lost 0 bases, with 8 bases spanning the gap. This CDR3 reads CASSARGAKNIQYF. CDR3 nucleotides: TGTGCCAGCAGTGCCCGCGGAGCCAAAAACATTCAGTACTTC.